The 32 T cell receptor beta chains presented below share a single source sample, sequenced in a study of T cell repertoires in cytomegalovirus infection. TCRdb passed the reads through MiXCR, listing each CDR3 protein once. The sample lists some 940,000 distinct CDR3 sequences; 31% were seen once. Their recognized antigens are unknown. The specimen comprised cultured CD8+ T cells from PBMCs, sampled from culture after CMV antigen stimulation. The receptors originated from a human donor in good health (CMV status not recorded). Some clones in this sample may be carry-over from other donors' samples.

This clonotype turned up a few times. V is TRBV7-9 and J is TRBJ2-2; 8 nucleotides align to TRBD1. The germline V gene has CDR1 SEHNR and CDR2 FQNEAQ (reference sequence). Trimming removed 5 bases from V and 6 bases from J; junction bases left unmatched: 14. The CDR3 is made up of 17 amino acids. The CDR3 DNA reads TGTGCCAGCAGCACACAGTCCGGGACAGGCCCCCCCGGGGAGCTGTTTTTT. Translation: CASSTQSGTGPPGELFF. Full variable domain (remainder filled in from reference TRBV7-9 and TRBJ2-2): DTGVSQNPRHKITKRGQNVTFRCDPISEHNRLYWYRQTLGQGPEFLTYFQNEAQLEKSRLLSDRFSAERPKGSFSTLEIQRTEQGDSAMYLCASSTQSGTGPPGELFFGEGSRLTVL.

The chain recombines TRBV20-1 with TRBJ2-1; 8 bases fit TRBD2. V was pared by 6 bases and J by 4 bases, with 5 bases of the junction left unmatched. There are 13 residues in the CDR3. The germline gives CDR1 DFQATT, CDR2 SNEGSKA (reference sequence). The CDR3 spells CSAESGGYNEQFF. The CDR3 bases are TGCAGTGCCGAAAGCGGGGGTTACAATGAGCAGTTCTTC.

The gene calls are TRBV4-1 and TRBJ2-5, with D possibly matching TRBD1 (6 bases). Trimming stripped 1 base from V and 4 bases from J, with 13 bases between. The CDR3 is 15 amino acids. Looked up from germline, CDR1 is MGHRA and CDR2 is YSYEKL. Here the CDR3 DNA reads TGCGCCAGCAGCCAAGTCAGGGGAGACCCAGAGACCCAGTACTTC. Translating it yields CASSQVRGDPETQYF.

About this clonotype itself: One end of the junction varies from germline; a read error may be responsible. The chain employs TRBV12-3 or TRBV12-4 and TRBJ2-7; 7 bases match TRBD1. The CDR3 contains 14 residues. The CDR3 loop reads CANSLGVRGYEQYF. The CDR3 DNA is TGTGCCAACAGTTTGGGGGTCAGGGGGTACGAGCAGTACTTC.

This chain joins TRBV9 and TRBJ1-6; 7 bases match TRBD1. Unmatched junction bases numbered 5, after V lost 4 bases and J lost 7 bases. From germline, CDR1 is SGDLS and CDR2 YYNGEE. This CDR3 region has 14 residues. The CDR3, as DNA: TGTGCCAGCAGCCACAGGGGCACAAATTCACCCCTCCACTTT. This encodes CASSHRGTNSPLHF. Full variable domain (outside the CDR3, taken from reference TRBV9 and TRBJ1-6): DSGVTQTPKHLITATGQRVTLRCSPRSGDLSVYWYQQSLDQGLQFLIQYYNGEERAKGNILERFSAQQFPDLHSELNLSSLELGDSALYFCASSHRGTNSPLHFGNGTRLTVT.

The table lists this clonotype with a few counts. The chain couples TRBV6-8 to TRBJ1-2, with 7 positions matching TRBD1. J lost 3 bases, V lost 5 bases, and 6 bases had no gene match. Per the germline V gene, CDR1 is MNHGY and CDR2 is SAAAGT. There are 14 residues in the CDR3. The chain's CDR3 is CASSPGTDDYGYTF. Here the CDR3 DNA reads TGTGCCAGCAGTCCCGGGACAGATGACTATGGCTACACCTTC.

This clonotype came up a few times. V is TRBV27 and J is TRBJ1-4, with 8 bases that match TRBD1. CDR1 and CDR2 from the germline V gene are MNHEY and SMNVEV (reference sequence). The CDR3 runs 15 residues. With V trimmed by 5 bases and J by 4 bases, 6 bases remained unmatched. The CDR3 DNA reads TGTGCCAGCAGTCTGAGGACAGGGCGTAATGAAAAACTGTTTTTT. Translated: CASSLRTGRNEKLFF.

This clonotype was observed a few times. The chain joins TRBV27 to TRBJ2-7; D remains ambiguous. Trimming removed 6 bases at V and 5 bases at J, with 11 bases between. The CDR3 is 12 amino acids. CDR1 is MNHEY and CDR2 is SMNVEV in the germline V gene (reference sequence). The DNA of the CDR3 is TGTGCCAGCAGCCACGTTGGGGACGAGCAGTACTTC. As protein: CASSHVGDEQYF.

This chain connects TRBV9 to TRBJ1-3; a weak D match, TRBD1 (6 bases). The CDR3 covers 14 residues. Germline V gives CDR1 SGDLS, CDR2 YYNGEE. Trimming removed 3 bases from V and 4 bases from J, with 11 bases in between. In nucleotides, the CDR3 is TGTGCCAGCAGCGACAGGGTGGGCGGAAACACCATATATTTT. Its translation is CASSDRVGGNTIYF.

This clonotype was observed many times. The J gene is TRBJ1-3, the V gene TRBV7-6, with TRBD1 matching over 8 bases. CDR1 and CDR2 from the germline V gene are SGHVS and FNYEAQ. J lost 2 bases, V lost 5 bases, and 11 bases had no gene match. The CDR3 covers 17 residues. The CDR3 reads CASSGKTGEEAGNTIYF. In nucleotides, the CDR3 is TGTGCCAGCAGCGGTAAGACAGGGGAAGAGGCTGGAAACACCATATATTTT.

The rearrangement joins TRBV19 to TRBJ2-1, with 8 bases identical to TRBD1. V gave up 7 bases and J gave up 2 bases; unmatched junction bases: 7. Germline lookup yields CDR1 LNHDA and CDR2 SQIVND (reference sequence). There are 15 residues in the CDR3. The CDR3 DNA reads as TGTGCCAGTACCCCAGGACAGGGCCCCTACAATGAGCAGTTCTTC. It translates to CASTPGQGPYNEQFF. The whole variable domain, remainder taken from reference TRBV19 and TRBJ2-1, is DGGITQSPKYLFRKEGQNVTLSCEQNLNHDAMYWYRQDPGQGLRLIYYSQIVNDFQKGDIAEGYSVSREKKESFPLTVTSAQKNPTAFYLCASTPGQGPYNEQFFGPGTRLTVL.

This chain connects TRBV14 to TRBJ1-2; 7 bases are shared with TRBD1. The trim removed 4 bases at V and 5 bases at J, leaving 22 bases unmatched. CDR1 and CDR2 (germline): SGHDN, FVKESK. CDR3 length: 19 amino acids. The CDR3 reads CASSPREGKRGPTLYGYTF. The CDR3 DNA sequence: TGTGCCAGCAGCCCAAGGGAAGGGAAAAGGGGGCCAACTCTTTATGGCTACACCTTC. Full variable domain (missing parts from reference TRBV14 and TRBJ1-2): EAGVTQFPSHSVIEKGQTVTLRCDPISGHDNLYWYRRVMGKEIKFLLHFVKESKQDESGMPNNRFLAERTGGTYSTLKVQPAELEDSGVYFCASSPREGKRGPTLYGYTFGSGTRLTVV.

This sequence joins TRBV7-8 and TRBJ2-2; tentative D call: TRBD2 (5 bases). The CDR3 totals 16 residues. Per the germline V gene, CDR1 is SGHVS and CDR2 is FQNEAQ. The V gene lost 1 base and the J gene lost 4 bases, with 13 bases spanning the gap. The CDR3 here is CASSLEEAPSTGELFF. The CDR3 DNA reads as TGTGCCAGCAGCTTAGAGGAGGCGCCGAGCACCGGGGAGCTGTTTTTT.

V is TRBV7-4 and J is TRBJ1-1, with 9 bases matching TRBD1. CDR3 length: 16 residues. CDR1 is SGHVT, CDR2 SQSDAQ, per germline. V trimming: 4 bases; J trimming: 6 bases; junction bases outside the gene matches: 12. In DNA form, the CDR3 reads TGTGCCAGCAGCTCCAGGGACAGGGAAGGAAAGCCTGAAGCTTTCTTT. It encodes CASSSRDREGKPEAFF.

This chain links TRBV12-3 or TRBV12-4 with TRBJ2-1; a possible D gene is TRBD2 (5 bases). The ends were cut back, 5 bases at V and 5 bases at J, with 19 bases in the middle. CDR3 size: 16 residues. Here the CDR3 DNA reads TGTGCCAGCAGTCCGGCCCCAGGAGGCTATGACAATGAGCAGTTCTTC. Protein product: CASSPAPGGYDNEQFF.

V usage is TRBV3-1 and J usage is TRBJ2-1, with TRBD2 matching 11 bases. This CDR3 is 16 amino acids long. V lost 4 bases and J lost 3; bases outside the gene matches: 5. The germline V gene has CDR1 LGHDT and CDR2 YNNKEL (reference sequence). The CDR3 DNA reads as TGTGCCAGCAGCCCCAGACTAGCGGGGTACTACAATGAGCAGTTCTTC. This encodes CASSPRLAGYYNEQFF.

The chain recombines TRBV7-3 with TRBJ1-5, with D unresolved. CDR1 is SGHTA, CDR2 FQGTGA, per germline. This CDR3 is 13 amino acids long. V was clipped by 3 bases and J by 3 bases, with 6 bases between them. Written as DNA, the CDR3 is TGTGCCAGCAGCTTTAAGGTCAATCAGCCCCAGCATTTT. Translation: CASSFKVNQPQHF.

The chain couples TRBV7-9 to TRBJ2-7, with TRBD2 matching over 7 bases. Losses at the gene ends were 1 base for V and 6 bases for J; bases not matched to a gene: 3. This CDR3 is built from 13 residues. Germline lookup yields CDR1 SEHNR and CDR2 FQNEAQ (reference sequence). This CDR3 is CASSLGAGPEQYV. The CDR3 DNA is TGTGCCAGCAGCTTAGGAGCGGGGCCCGAGCAGTACGTC.

The rearrangement uses TRBV27 and TRBJ1-2; TRBD1 matches 9 bases. The CDR3 spans 16 residues. Germline trimming cut 6 bases from V and 1 base from J; bases unmatched to any gene: 9. Germline loops: CDR1 MNHEY, CDR2 SMNVEV (reference sequence). CDR3 DNA: TGTGCCAGCAGCCTCGAAGGGACAGGGATTAACTATGGCTACACCTTC. It yields the protein CASSLEGTGINYGYTF.

The V and J genes are TRBV7-9 and TRBJ1-4; maybe TRBD1 (5 bases). The V gene lost 5 bases and the J gene lost 5 bases, with 12 bases spanning the gap. The CDR3 runs to 14 residues. CDR1 SEHNR and CDR2 FQNEAQ come from the germline V gene (reference sequence). The CDR3 nucleotides read TGTGCCAGCAGCCAGGACGAGGGGAATGAAAAACTGTTTTTT. Encoded protein: CASSQDEGNEKLFF. The complete variable domain, with remaining parts taken from reference TRBV7-9 and TRBJ1-4, reads DTGVSQNPRHKITKRGQNVTFRCDPISEHNRLYWYRQTLGQGPEFLTYFQNEAQLEKSRLLSDRFSAERPKGSFSTLEIQRTEQGDSAMYLCASSQDEGNEKLFFGSGTQLSVL.

This clonotype was counted ten times or more. The chain carries TRBV12-3 or TRBV12-4 and TRBJ2-5; D unresolved. CDR3 length equals 14 residues. Deletions cut 4 bases from V and 4 bases from J, with 13 bases between. The CDR3 DNA reads TGTGCCAGCAGTTCACGACACATCCGAGAGACCCAGTACTTC. Its translation: CASSSRHIRETQYF.

This clonotype showed up just a few times. CDR3 in amino acids: CASSPSPGEREFGEAFF. For the CDR3, the DNA is TGTGCCAGCAGCCCGTCCCCCGGGGAGCGGGAATTCGGTGAAGCTTTCTTT. This chain joins TRBV27 and TRBJ1-1; D gene unclear. The CDR3 contains 17 residues. Germline V gene data show CDR1 as MNHEY and CDR2 as SMNVEV (reference sequence). Trimming removed 6 bases at V and 7 bases at J, with 27 bases between.

This clonotype was observed a handful of times. The rearrangement links TRBV2 to TRBJ1-6; no clear D gene. The ends were cut back, 8 bases at V and 4 bases at J, with 6 bases in the middle. The germline CDR1 and CDR2 sequences are SNHLY and FYNNEI. CDR3 length equals 12 residues. CDR3 in amino acids: CASRGYNSPLHF. The CDR3 DNA reads as TGTGCCAGCCGGGGATATAATTCACCCCTCCACTTT.

The chain links TRBV5-4 to TRBJ1-1, with a possible D match to TRBD1 (6 bases). The V end lost 5 bases, the J end lost 9 bases, and 11 bases lay between the germline ends. The CDR3 is 11 amino acids. CDR1 SGHNT and CDR2 YYREEE come from the germline V gene (reference sequence). This CDR3 reads CASRAGQQAFF. The CDR3 DNA follows: TGTGCCAGCAGGGCTGGACAGCAAGCTTTCTTT.

The CDR3 DNA follows: TGTGCCAGCAGGGGAGGGTTCAATGAGCAGTTCTTC. Its protein product is CASRGGFNEQFF. The V gene is TRBV2, the J gene TRBJ2-1, with TRBD2 matching 7 bases. In germline, CDR1 is SNHLY, CDR2 FYNNEI. V was clipped by 6 bases and J by 6 bases; unmatched bases: 2. The CDR3 spans 12 residues. Full variable domain (remainder filled in from reference TRBV2 and TRBJ2-1): EPEVTQTPSHQVTQMGQEVILRCVPISNHLYFYWYRQILGQKVEFLVSFYNNEISEKSEIFDDQFSVERPDGSNFTLKIRSTKLEDSAMYFCASRGGFNEQFFGPGTRLTVL.

This chain joins TRBV7-9 and TRBJ2-2, with D perhaps matching TRBD2 (5 bases). The length of the CDR3 is 15 residues. Trimming pared 5 bases from V and 2 bases from J, leaving 12 bases between. Per germline, CDR1 SEHNR and CDR2 FQNEAQ (reference sequence). The CDR3 DNA is TGTGCCAGCAGCCTCGAGACTATAAACACCGGGGAGCTGTTTTTT. It specifies CASSLETINTGELFF.

The chain uses TRBV2 and TRBJ2-1, with 7 positions matching TRBD2. V dropped 4 bases and J dropped 0; count of bases not matched to a gene: 9. This CDR3 is 17 amino acids long. From germline, CDR1 is SNHLY and CDR2 FYNNEI. CDR3 region: CASSGDSLAVSYNEQFF. CDR3 in DNA: TGTGCCAGCAGTGGCGACAGCCTAGCGGTCTCCTACAATGAGCAGTTCTTC.

This sequence joins TRBV7-6 and TRBJ1-1; 7 bases are shared with TRBD1. The CDR3 is 15 amino acids. Trimming at V came to 5 bases and at J to 0 bases, leaving 6 bases not matched to a gene. CDR1 is SGHVS and CDR2 is FNYEAQ in the germline V gene. CDR3 protein: CASSKPGQMNTEAFF. CDR3 nucleotide sequence: TGTGCCAGCAGCAAACCGGGACAGATGAACACTGAAGCTTTCTTT.

The chain combines TRBV20-1 with TRBJ1-3, with D possibly matching TRBD1 (5 bases). Trimming removed 4 bases at V and 0 bases at J, with 7 bases between. Germline-derived CDR1 and CDR2 are DFQATT and SNEGSKA (reference sequence). This CDR3 spans 13 amino acids. CDR3 protein: CSATGSSGNTIYF. CDR3 DNA: TGCAGTGCTACAGGGAGCTCTGGAAACACCATATATTTT.

V gene TRBV13 combines with J gene TRBJ2-7; 9 bases are shared with TRBD2. Matching the DNA end better, TRBJ2-1 makes the J call doubtful. The germline CDR1 and CDR2 sequences are PRHDT and FYEKMQ (reference sequence). The CDR3 sequence is 14 residues long. The CDR3 nucleotides read TGTGCCAGCAGCTCGGGACTAGCTTTCCACGAGCAGTTCTTC. Its protein product is CASSSGLAFHEQFF.

V usage is TRBV24-1 and J usage is TRBJ2-2; maybe TRBD2 (6 bases). The CDR3 has 15 amino acids. Germline V gives CDR1 KGHDR, CDR2 SFDVKD. The V gene lost 5 bases and the J gene lost 4 bases, with 13 bases spanning the gap. CDR3 coding DNA: TGTGCCACCAGTGGGGCGCGGAGGGGCACCGGGGAGCTGTTTTTT. Protein product: CATSGARRGTGELFF.

The chain employs TRBV5-1 and TRBJ1-1, with 8 positions matching TRBD1. The J segment lost 7 bases and the V segment lost 3 bases, leaving 5 bases of the junction unmatched. The CDR3 has 13 amino acids. In germline, CDR1 is SGHRS, CDR2 YFSETQ. The DNA for the CDR3 is TGCGCCAGCAGCTACGGGACAGGTGGTGAAGCTTTCTTT. It encodes CASSYGTGGEAFF.